Only one count was recorded for the clone carrying this T cell receptor beta chain. Its antigen is unidentified. The data stem from a study of shared clonotypes between healthy human individuals. The repertoire was sequenced with immunoSEQ multiplex PCR; TCRdb's copy has only in-frame clones and lacks some. This table has about 2 million clones, over 85% appearing once. Points from the study as a whole: Generation probability values for non-shared clonotypes were lower than those for clonotypes shared by all four donors.

Trimming shortened V by 2 bases and J by 7 bases, and 8 bases separated the two germline ends. CDR1 is GTSNPN, CDR2 SVGIG, per germline (reference sequence). This CDR3 contains 12 residues. Sequenced: naive CD4+ T cells sorted from blood. The subset denotes: CD45RA+ positively selected. This sequence joins TRBV30 and TRBJ2-2; D is unresolved. This TCR was sampled from a man aged 18 to 30 in good health. CDR3 region: CAWSPENGELFF. The CDR3 nucleotides read TGTGCCTGGAGTCCGGAGAACGGGGAGCTGTTTTTT.